The 11 T cell receptor beta chains below come from one sample, sequenced in a study of blood T cell repertoires in COVID-19. This table comes from immunoSEQ multiplex PCR, and its TCRdb copy is limited to in-frame clones, with some not included. The sample holds tens of thousands of clones; about 84% are singletons and the top ten take around a quarter. Sequencing used peripheral blood. Receptor source: a man older than 75 with active or convalescent COVID-19.

The rearrangement joins TRBV28 to TRBJ1-5; TRBD1 matches at 10 bases. Germline V gene data show CDR1 as MDHEN and CDR2 as SYDVKM. V lost 5 bases to trimming and J lost 7 bases; unmatched junction nucleotides: 8. This CDR3 has 15 residues. The CDR3 DNA is TGTGCCAGCAGTCCCCCGGGACAGGGGAGGCAGCCCCAGCATTTT. Residues: CASSPPGQGRQPQHF.

The V call is TRBV7-2, the J call TRBJ2-7; 8 bases agree with TRBD2. The trim removed 5 bases at V and 2 bases at J, leaving 5 bases unmatched. CDR3 size: 14 residues. In germline, CDR1 is SGHTA, CDR2 FQGNSA. CDR3 sequence: CASSPGGRAYEQYF. CDR3 nucleotides: TGTGCCAGCAGCCCGGGGGGGCGCGCCTACGAGCAGTACTTC. Full variable domain (outside the CDR3, taken from reference TRBV7-2 and TRBJ2-7): GAGVSQSPSNKVTEKGKDVELRCDPISGHTALYWYRQSLGQGLEFLIYFQGNSAPDKSGLPSDRFSAERTGGSVSTLTIQRTQQEDSAVYLCASSPGGRAYEQYFGPGTRLTVT.

This rearrangement joins TRBV7-9 to TRBJ2-7; unclear D gene. Germline CDR1 is SEHNR and CDR2 is FQNEAQ (reference sequence). V was cut by 0 bases and J by 6 bases, with 6 bases left in between. The CDR3 runs 12 residues. The CDR3 DNA follows: TGTGCCAGCAGCTTAGCACAAAGCGAGCAGTACTTC. It yields the protein CASSLAQSEQYF.

The chain joins TRBV5-1 to TRBJ1-4; perhaps TRBD1 as D (6 bases). V was trimmed by 4 bases and J by 0 bases, leaving 13 bases between them. The germline gives CDR1 SGHRS, CDR2 YFSETQ. This CDR3 comprises 16 residues. The CDR3: CASSPGEGATNEKLFF. The CDR3 DNA follows: TGCGCCAGCAGCCCGGGGGAGGGGGCAACTAATGAAAAACTGTTTTTT.

The chain couples TRBV5-6 to TRBJ2-3; 10 bases agree with TRBD2. The CDR3 extends over 17 amino acids. Germline-derived CDR1 and CDR2 are SGHDT and YYEEEE. After removal of 0 bases from V and 0 bases from J, the junction contained 4 bases not matched to a gene. The CDR3 loop reads CASSLGLAGASTDTQYF. The DNA of the CDR3 is TGTGCCAGCAGCTTGGGCCTAGCGGGGGCCAGCACAGATACGCAGTATTTT.

The chain links TRBV10-3 to TRBJ1-5; 9 nucleotides agree with TRBD1. V dropped 6 bases and J dropped 6; count of bases not matched to a gene: 6. Per germline, CDR1 ENHRY and CDR2 SYGVKD. This CDR3 has 14 amino acids. CDR3 nucleotides: TGTGCCATCAGCGGGGACAGGGACGGTCAGCCCCAGCATTTT. Translation gives CAISGDRDGQPQHF.

The rearrangement uses TRBV7-8 and TRBJ2-2, with 10 bases identical to TRBD1. V shed 2 bases, J shed 5 bases, and the junction held 8 bases outside the gene matches. Germline assignment: CDR1 SGHVS and CDR2 FQNEAQ. The CDR3 has 17 residues. CDR3 DNA sequence: TGTGCCAGCAGCTTATTTTTGGGACAGGGGAGTACCGGGGAGCTGTTTTTT. Encoded protein: CASSLFLGQGSTGELFF.

The chain is built from TRBV10-3 and TRBJ1-1, with 11 nucleotides matching TRBD1. With V trimmed by 6 bases and J by 1 base, 7 bases remained unmatched. The CDR3 is made up of 16 amino acids. Per the germline V gene, CDR1 is ENHRY and CDR2 is SYGVKD. The CDR3 nucleotides read TGTGCCATCAGCAGGACAGGGGGCATCTCGAACACTGAAGCTTTCTTT. Protein product: CAISRTGGISNTEAFF.

This clone has more than one count but fewer than ten. This sample also contains other DNA sequences that code for the same CDR3. The rearrangement joins TRBV7-9 to TRBJ1-2, with a weak D call TRBD1 (5 bases). The V gene lost 4 bases and the J gene lost 1 base, with 7 bases spanning the gap. The germline V gene has CDR1 SEHNR and CDR2 FQNEAQ (reference sequence). CDR3 length equals 13 residues. CDR3 sequence (DNA): TGTGCCAGCAGCTCAGACAGTAACTATGGCTACACCTTC. Protein sequence: CASSSDSNYGYTF.

The rearrangement uses TRBV6-6 and TRBJ2-3; D might be TRBD1 (5 bases). The CDR3 contains 15 residues. V shed 5 bases and J shed 3 bases, with 15 bases lying between them. CDR1 is MNHNY and CDR2 is SVGAGI in the germline V gene (reference sequence). The CDR3 protein is CASSRPGSRTDTQYF. For the CDR3, the DNA is TGTGCCAGCAGTAGGCCAGGGTCGCGGACAGATACGCAGTATTTT.

The CDR3: CAIGGVPSYEQYF. In nucleotides, the CDR3 is TGTGCCATCGGCGGGGTTCCCTCCTACGAGCAGTACTTC. The chain employs TRBV10-3 and TRBJ2-7; TRBD2 might be the D (6 bases). Germline CDR1 ENHRY, CDR2 SYGVKD. The CDR3 sequence is 13 residues long. Trimming pared 8 bases from V and 0 bases from J, leaving 11 bases between.